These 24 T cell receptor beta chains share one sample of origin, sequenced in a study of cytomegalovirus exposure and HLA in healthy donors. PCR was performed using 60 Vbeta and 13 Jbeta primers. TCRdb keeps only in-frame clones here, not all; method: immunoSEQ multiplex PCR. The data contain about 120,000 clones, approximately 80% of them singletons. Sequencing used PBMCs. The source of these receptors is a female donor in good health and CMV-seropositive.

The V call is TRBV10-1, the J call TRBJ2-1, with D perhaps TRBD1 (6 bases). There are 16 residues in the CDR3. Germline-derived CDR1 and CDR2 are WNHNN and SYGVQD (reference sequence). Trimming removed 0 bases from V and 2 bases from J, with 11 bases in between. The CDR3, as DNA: TGCGCCAGCAGTGAGTCTCAGGGGCCAGCCTACAATGAGCAGTTCTTC. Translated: CASSESQGPAYNEQFF.

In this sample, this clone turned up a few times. Here the CDR3 reads CASSLQRQDPTPDTQYF. CDR3 nucleotide sequence: TGTGCCAGCTCACTACAAAGACAGGACCCAACTCCAGATACGCAGTATTTT. This sequence joins TRBV18 and TRBJ2-3; a possible D gene is TRBD1 (6 bases). The CDR3 spans 17 residues. V was pared by 4 bases and J by 4 bases, with 21 bases between. CDR1 is KGHSH, CDR2 LQKENI, per germline.

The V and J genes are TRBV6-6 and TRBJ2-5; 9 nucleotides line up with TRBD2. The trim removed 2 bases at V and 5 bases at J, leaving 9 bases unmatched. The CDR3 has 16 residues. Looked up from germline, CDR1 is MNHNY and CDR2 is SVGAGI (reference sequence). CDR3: CASSYGRGGRLETQYF. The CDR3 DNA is TGTGCCAGCAGTTACGGGCGGGGGGGCCGTCTCGAGACCCAGTACTTC.

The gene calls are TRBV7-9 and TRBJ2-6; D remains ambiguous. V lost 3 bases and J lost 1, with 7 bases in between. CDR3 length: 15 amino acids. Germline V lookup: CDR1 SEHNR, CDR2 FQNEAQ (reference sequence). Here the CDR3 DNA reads TGTGCCAGCAGCTTCTTTATGTCTGGGGCCAACGTCCTGACTTTC. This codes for CASSFFMSGANVLTF.

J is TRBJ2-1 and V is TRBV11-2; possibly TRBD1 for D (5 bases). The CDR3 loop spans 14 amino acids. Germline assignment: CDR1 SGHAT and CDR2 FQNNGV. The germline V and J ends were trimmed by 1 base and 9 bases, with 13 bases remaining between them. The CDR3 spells CASSLGAEDIEQFF. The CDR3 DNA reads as TGTGCCAGCAGCTTAGGGGCTGAGGACATTGAGCAGTTCTTC.

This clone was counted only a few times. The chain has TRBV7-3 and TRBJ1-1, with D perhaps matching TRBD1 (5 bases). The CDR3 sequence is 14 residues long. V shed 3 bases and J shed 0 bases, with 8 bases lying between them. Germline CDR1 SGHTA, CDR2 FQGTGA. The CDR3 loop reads CASSFPGVNTEAFF. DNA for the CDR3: TGTGCCAGCAGCTTCCCGGGGGTGAACACTGAAGCTTTCTTT.

The CDR3 sequence: CASSKVSLEGSTYEQYF. CDR3 DNA: TGTGCCAGCAGCAAAGTAAGCCTAGAGGGATCGACCTACGAGCAGTACTTC. This chain connects TRBV21-1 to TRBJ2-7; TRBD2, as called in the table, went unchecked against the DNA. TRBV21-1 is listed as a pseudogene. This CDR3 comprises 17 residues.

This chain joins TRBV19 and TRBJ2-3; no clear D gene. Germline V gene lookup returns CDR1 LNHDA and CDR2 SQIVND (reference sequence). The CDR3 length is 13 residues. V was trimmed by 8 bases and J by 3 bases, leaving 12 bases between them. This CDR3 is CASEVGGTDTQYF. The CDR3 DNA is TGTGCCAGTGAGGTGGGTGGGACAGATACGCAGTATTTT. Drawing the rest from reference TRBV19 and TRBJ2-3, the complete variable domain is DGGITQSPKYLFRKEGQNVTLSCEQNLNHDAMYWYRQDPGQGLRLIYYSQIVNDFQKGDIAEGYSVSREKKESFPLTVTSAQKNPTAFYLCASEVGGTDTQYFGPGTRLTVL.

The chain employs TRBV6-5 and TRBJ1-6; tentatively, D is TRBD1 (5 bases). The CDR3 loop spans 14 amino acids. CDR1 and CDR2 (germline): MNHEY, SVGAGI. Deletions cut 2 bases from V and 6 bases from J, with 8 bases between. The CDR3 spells CASSYRGGNSPLHF. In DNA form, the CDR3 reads TGTGCCAGCAGTTACCGGGGGGGTAATTCACCCCTCCACTTT.

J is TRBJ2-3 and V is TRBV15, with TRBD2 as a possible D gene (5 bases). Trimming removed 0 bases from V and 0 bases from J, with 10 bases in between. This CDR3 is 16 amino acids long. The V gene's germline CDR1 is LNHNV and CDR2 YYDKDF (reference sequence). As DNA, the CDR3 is TGTGCCACCAGCAGAGACCCGCCGGGGAGCACAGATACGCAGTATTTT. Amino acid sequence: CATSRDPPGSTDTQYF.

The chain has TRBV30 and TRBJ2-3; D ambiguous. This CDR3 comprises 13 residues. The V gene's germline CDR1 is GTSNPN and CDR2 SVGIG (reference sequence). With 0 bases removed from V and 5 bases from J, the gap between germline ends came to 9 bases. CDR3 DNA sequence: TGTGCCTGGAGTGTACGTCTAGGAGATACGCAGTATTTT. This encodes CAWSVRLGDTQYF.

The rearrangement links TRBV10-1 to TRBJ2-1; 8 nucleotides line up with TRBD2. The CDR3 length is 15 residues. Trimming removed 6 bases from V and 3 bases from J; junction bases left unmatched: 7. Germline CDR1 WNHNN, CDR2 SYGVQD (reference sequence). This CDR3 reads CASRDNSGVYNEQFF. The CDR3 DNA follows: TGCGCCAGCAGAGATAATAGCGGGGTCTACAATGAGCAGTTCTTC.

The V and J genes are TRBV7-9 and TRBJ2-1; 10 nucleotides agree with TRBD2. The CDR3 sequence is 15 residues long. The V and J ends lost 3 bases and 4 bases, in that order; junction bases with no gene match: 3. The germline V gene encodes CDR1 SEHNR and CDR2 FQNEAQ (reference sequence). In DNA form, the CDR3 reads TGTGCCAGCAGCTTGACTAGCGGGCCTTACAATGAGCAGTTCTTC. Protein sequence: CASSLTSGPYNEQFF.

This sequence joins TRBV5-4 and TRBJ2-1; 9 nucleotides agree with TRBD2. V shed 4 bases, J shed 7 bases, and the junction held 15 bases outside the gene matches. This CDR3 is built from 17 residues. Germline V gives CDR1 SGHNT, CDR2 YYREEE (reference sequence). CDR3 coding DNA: TGTGCCAGCAGCCCTAGGGGGTCGGCGGGGGGGCGGAATGAGCAGTTCTTC. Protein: CASSPRGSAGGRNEQFF.

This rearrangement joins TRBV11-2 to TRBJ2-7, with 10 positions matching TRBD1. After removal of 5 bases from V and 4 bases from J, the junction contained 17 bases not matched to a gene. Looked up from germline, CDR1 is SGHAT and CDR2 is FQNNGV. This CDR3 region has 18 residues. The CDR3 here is CASSVKLEGTGVNYEQYF. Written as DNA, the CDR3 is TGTGCCAGCAGCGTTAAGTTAGAAGGGACAGGGGTGAATTACGAGCAGTACTTC.

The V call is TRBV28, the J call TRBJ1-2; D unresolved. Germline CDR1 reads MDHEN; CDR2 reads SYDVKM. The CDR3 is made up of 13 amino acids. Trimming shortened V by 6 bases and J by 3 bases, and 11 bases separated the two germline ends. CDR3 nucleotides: TGTGCCAGCAGGAGGTTTACGGACTATGGCTACACCTTC. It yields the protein CASRRFTDYGYTF.

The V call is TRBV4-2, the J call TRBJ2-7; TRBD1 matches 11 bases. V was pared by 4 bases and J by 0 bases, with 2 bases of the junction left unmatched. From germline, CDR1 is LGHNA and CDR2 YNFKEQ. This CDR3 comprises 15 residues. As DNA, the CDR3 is TGTGCCAGCAGCCCCGGGACAGGGGGCTCCTACGAGCAGTACTTC. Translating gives CASSPGTGGSYEQYF.

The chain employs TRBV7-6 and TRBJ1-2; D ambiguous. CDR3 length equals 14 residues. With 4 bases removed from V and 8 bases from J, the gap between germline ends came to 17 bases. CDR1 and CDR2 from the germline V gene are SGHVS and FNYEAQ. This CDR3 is CASSSGTGLNGYTF. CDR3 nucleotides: TGTGCCAGCAGCTCAGGAACCGGATTAAACGGCTACACCTTC.

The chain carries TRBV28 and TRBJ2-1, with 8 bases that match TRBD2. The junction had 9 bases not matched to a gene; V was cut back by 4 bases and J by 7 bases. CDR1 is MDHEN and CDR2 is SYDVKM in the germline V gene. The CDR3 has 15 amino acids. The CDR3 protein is CASSSGGGLLNEQFF. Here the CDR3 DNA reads TGTGCCAGCAGTTCTGGCGGGGGGCTTTTAAATGAGCAGTTCTTC.

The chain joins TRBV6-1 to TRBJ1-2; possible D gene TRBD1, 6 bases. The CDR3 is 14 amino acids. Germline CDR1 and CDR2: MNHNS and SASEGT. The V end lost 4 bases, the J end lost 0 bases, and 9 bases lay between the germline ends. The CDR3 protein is CASSAGATNYGYTF. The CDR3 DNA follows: TGTGCCAGCAGTGCAGGGGCGACTAACTATGGCTACACCTTC.

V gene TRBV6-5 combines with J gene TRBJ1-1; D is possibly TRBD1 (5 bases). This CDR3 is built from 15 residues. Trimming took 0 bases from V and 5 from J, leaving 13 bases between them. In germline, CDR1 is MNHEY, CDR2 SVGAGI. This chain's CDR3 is CASSYSTQGSTEAFF. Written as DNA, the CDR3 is TGTGCCAGCAGTTACTCGACTCAGGGCTCGACTGAAGCTTTCTTT.

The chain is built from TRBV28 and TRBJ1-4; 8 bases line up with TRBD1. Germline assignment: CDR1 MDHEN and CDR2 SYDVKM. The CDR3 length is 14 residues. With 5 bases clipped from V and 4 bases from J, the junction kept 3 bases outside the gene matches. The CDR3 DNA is TGTGCCAGCAGTGGGGGACAGGTTAATGAAAAACTGTTTTTT. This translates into CASSGGQVNEKLFF. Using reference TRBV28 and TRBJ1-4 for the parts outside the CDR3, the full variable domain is DVKVTQSSRYLVKRTGEKVFLECVQDMDHENMFWYRQDPGLGLRLIYFSYDVKMKEKGDIPEGYSVSREKKERFSLILESASTNQTSMYLCASSGGQVNEKLFFGSGTQLSVL.

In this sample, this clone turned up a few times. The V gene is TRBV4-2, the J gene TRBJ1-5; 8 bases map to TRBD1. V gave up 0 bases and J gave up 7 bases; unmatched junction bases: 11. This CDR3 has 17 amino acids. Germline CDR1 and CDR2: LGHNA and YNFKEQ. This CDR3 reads CASSQDSSTGGTQPQHF. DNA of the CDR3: TGTGCCAGCAGCCAAGATTCGAGTACAGGGGGGACACAGCCCCAGCATTTT.

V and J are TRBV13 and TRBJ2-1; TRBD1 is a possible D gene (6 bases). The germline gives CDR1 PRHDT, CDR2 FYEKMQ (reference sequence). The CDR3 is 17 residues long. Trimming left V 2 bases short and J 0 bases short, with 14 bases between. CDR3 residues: CASSLWQGPSSYNEQFF. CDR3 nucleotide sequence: TGTGCCAGCAGCTTATGGCAGGGGCCGAGCTCCTACAATGAGCAGTTCTTC.